This record looks at one TCR beta chain sequence and its context. Germline loops: CDR1 SGHRS, CDR2 YFSETQ. The CDR3 extends over 16 amino acids. J was trimmed by 0 bases and V by 2 bases; bases with no gene match: 7. A second PCR of roughly 6 to 12 cycles used a sample-barcoded 5' primer and a J-beta primer mix. One entry per CDR3 protein, called by TCRdb with MiXCR from the 5' RACE reads. The sample shows approximately 2,000,000 distinct CDR3 sequences, approximately 39% of them seen only once. The source of the sample is a study of blood T cells in healthy people across ages. V gene TRBV5-1 combines with J gene TRBJ1-1; 7 bases line up with TRBD1. What was sequenced was blood. This clonotype was obtained from a human donor in good health. CDR3 in amino acids: CASSLTGTAVNTEAFF. The CDR3 bases are TGCGCCAGCAGCTTAACCGGGACAGCGGTGAACACTGAAGCTTTCTTT. Full variable domain (outside the CDR3, taken from reference TRBV5-1 and TRBJ1-1): KAGVTQTPRYLIKTRGQQVTLSCSPISGHRSVSWYQQTPGQGLQFLFEYFSETQRNKGNFPGRFSGRQFSNSRSEMNVSTLELGDSALYLCASSLTGTAVNTEAFFGQGTRLTVV.